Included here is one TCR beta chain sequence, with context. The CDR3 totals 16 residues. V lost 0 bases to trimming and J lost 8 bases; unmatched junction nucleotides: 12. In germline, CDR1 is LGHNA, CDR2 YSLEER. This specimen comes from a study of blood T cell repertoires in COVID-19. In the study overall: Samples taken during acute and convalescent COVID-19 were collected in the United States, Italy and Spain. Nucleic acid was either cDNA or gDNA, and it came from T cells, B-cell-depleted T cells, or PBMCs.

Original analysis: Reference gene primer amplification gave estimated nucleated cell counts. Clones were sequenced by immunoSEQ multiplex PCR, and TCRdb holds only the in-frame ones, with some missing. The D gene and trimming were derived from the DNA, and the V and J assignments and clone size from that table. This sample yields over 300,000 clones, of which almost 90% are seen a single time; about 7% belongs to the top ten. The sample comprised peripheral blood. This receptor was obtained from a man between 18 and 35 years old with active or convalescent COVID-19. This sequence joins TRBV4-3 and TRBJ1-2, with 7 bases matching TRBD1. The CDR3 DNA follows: TGCGCCAGCAGCCAAGATAACCGGGACAGTGTTTTAGGCTACACCTTC. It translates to CASSQDNRDSVLGYTF.